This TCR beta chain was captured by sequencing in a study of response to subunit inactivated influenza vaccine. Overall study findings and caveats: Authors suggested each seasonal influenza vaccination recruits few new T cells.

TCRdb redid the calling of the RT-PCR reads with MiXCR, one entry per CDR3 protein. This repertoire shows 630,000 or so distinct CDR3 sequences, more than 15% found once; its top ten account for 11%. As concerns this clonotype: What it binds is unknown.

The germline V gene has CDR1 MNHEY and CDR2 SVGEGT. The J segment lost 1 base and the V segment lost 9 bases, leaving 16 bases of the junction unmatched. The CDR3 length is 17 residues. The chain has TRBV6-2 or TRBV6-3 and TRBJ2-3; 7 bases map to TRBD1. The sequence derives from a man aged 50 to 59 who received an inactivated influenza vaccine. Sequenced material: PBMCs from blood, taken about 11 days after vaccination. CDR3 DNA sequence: TGTGCCAGTATGCTTACAGGGGCAAGATGGGGCACAGATACGCAGTATTTT. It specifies CASMLTGARWGTDTQYF.